Each of the 3 T cell receptor beta chains below was sequenced from the same sample in a study of blood T cells in healthy people across ages. Primers used in a second PCR of about 6 to 12 cycles were a sample-barcoded 5' primer and a J-beta primer mix. From the 5' RACE reads, TCRdb called clonotypes with MiXCR, one entry per CDR3 protein. Among more than 750,000 distinct CDR3 sequences listed, roughly 28% were seen once. The sample also formed part of further work on T cells of mothers and their children.

Sequences were obtained from blood. The source is a woman aged 40 to 49 in good health.

The V and J genes are TRBV9 and TRBJ2-3, with a weak D call TRBD2 (6 bases). Germline V gene lookup returns CDR1 SGDLS and CDR2 YYNGEE. Trimming removed 4 bases from V and 5 bases from J, with 11 bases in between. The CDR3 has 13 amino acids. CDR3 DNA: TGTGCCAGCAGCCCCCGGACTAAAGATACGCAGTATTTT. Amino acids: CASSPRTKDTQYF.

The chain combines TRBV2 with TRBJ2-7; a possible D gene is TRBD2 (6 bases). CDR3 length: 14 amino acids. The germline V gene encodes CDR1 SNHLY and CDR2 FYNNEI. Deletions cut 7 bases from V and 1 base from J, with 14 bases between. This chain's CDR3 is CASNGGVYSYEQYF. The CDR3 DNA is TGTGCCAGCAATGGCGGGGTTTATTCCTACGAGCAGTACTTC.

This clonotype was picked up a small number of times. The chain couples TRBV7-6 to TRBJ2-2; maybe TRBD1 (6 bases). Deletions cut 5 bases from V and 6 bases from J, with 19 bases between. The CDR3 runs 16 residues. Germline lookup yields CDR1 SGHVS and CDR2 FNYEAQ. The CDR3 coding sequence is TGTGCCAGCAGCCCAATCGGCACAGGGAAGGCCGGGGAGCTGTTTTTT. Translated, it gives CASSPIGTGKAGELFF. Filled out from reference TRBV7-6 and TRBJ2-2, the complete variable domain reads GAGVSQSPRYKVTKRGQDVALRCDPISGHVSLYWYRQALGQGPEFLTYFNYEAQQDKSGLPNDRFSAERPEGSISTLTIQRTEQRDSAMYRCASSPIGTGKAGELFFGEGSRLTVL.